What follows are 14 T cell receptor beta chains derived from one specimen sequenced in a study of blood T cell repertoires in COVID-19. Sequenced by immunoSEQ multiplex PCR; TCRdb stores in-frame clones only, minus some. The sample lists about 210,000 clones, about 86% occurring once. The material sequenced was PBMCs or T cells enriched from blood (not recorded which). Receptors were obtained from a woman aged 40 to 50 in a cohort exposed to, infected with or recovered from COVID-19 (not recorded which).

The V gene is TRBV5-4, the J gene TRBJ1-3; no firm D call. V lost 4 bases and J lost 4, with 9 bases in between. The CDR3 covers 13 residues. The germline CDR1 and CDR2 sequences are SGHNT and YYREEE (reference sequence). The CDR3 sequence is CASSLNWGNTIYF. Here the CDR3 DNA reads TGTGCCAGCAGCCTAAACTGGGGAAACACCATATATTTT.

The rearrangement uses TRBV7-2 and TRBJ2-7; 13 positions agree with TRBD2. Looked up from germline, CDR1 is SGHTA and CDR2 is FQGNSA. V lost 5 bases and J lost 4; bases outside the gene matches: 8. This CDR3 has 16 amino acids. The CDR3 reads CASSLGLAGILYEQYF. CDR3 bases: TGTGCCAGCAGCCTGGGACTAGCGGGGATATTATACGAGCAGTACTTC.

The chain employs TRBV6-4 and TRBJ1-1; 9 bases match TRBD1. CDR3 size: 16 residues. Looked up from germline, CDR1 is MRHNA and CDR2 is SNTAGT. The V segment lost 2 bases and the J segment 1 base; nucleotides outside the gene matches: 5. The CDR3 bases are TGTGCCAGCAGTGACGGTACAGGGGGCCCGAACACTGAAGCTTTCTTT. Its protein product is CASSDGTGGPNTEAFF.

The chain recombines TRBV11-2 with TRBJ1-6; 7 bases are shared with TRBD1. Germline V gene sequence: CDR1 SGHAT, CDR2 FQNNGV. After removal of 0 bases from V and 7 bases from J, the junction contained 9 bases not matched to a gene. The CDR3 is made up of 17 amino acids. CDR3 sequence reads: CASSLEVPARGNSPLHF. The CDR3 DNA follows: TGTGCCAGCAGCTTAGAGGTCCCGGCCAGGGGGAATTCACCCCTCCACTTT. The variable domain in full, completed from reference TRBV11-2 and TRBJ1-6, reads EAGVAQSPRYKIIEKRQSVAFWCNPISGHATLYWYQQILGQGPKLLIQFQNNGVVDDSQLPKDRFSAERLKGVDSTLKIQPAKLEDSAVYLCASSLEVPARGNSPLHFGNGTRLTVT.

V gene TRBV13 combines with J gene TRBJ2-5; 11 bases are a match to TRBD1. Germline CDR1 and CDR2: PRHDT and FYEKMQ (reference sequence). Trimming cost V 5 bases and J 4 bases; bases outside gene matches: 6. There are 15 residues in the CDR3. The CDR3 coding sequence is TGTGCCAGCAGCCTACCGGGACAGGGGGGAGAGACCCAGTACTTC. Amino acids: CASSLPGQGGETQYF.

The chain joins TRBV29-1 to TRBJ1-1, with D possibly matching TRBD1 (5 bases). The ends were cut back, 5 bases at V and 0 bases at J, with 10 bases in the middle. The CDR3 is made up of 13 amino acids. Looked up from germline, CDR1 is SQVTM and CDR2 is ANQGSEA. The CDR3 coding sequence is TGCAGCGTTATAGGGGCCATGAACACTGAAGCTTTCTTT. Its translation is CSVIGAMNTEAFF.

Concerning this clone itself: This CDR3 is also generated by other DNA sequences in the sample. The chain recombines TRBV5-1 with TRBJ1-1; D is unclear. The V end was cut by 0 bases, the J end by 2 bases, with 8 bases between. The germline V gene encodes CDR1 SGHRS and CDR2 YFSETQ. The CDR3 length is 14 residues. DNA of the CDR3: TGCGCCAGCAGCTTGGGAGGCAGAAACACTGAAGCTTTCTTT. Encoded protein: CASSLGGRNTEAFF.

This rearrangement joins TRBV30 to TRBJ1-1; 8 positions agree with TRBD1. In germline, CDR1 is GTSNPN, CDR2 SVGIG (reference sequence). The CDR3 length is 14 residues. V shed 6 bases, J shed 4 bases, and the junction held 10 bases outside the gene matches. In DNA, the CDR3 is TGTGCCTGCTCCCGGGACAGGTATCTCACTGAAGCTTTCTTT. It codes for CACSRDRYLTEAFF.

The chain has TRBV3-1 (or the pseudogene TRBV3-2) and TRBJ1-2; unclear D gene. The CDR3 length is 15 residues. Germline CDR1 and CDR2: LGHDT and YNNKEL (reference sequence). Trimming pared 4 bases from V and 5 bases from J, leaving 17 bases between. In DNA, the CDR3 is TGTGCCAGCAGCCCAGACGGAGGGCCGCCTTATGGCTACACCTTC. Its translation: CASSPDGGPPYGYTF.

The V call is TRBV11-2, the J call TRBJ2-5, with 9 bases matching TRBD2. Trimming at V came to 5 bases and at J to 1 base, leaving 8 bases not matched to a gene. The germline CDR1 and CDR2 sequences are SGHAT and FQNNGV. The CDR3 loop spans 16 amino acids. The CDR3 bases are TGTGCCAGCAGCCCTAGACTAGCGGTTTCCCAAGAGACCCAGTACTTC. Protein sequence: CASSPRLAVSQETQYF.

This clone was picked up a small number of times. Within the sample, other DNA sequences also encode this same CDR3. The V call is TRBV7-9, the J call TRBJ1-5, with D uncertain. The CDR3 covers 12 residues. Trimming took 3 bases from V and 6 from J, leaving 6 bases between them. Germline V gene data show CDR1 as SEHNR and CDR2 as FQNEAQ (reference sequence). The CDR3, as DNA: TGTGCCAGCAGCTTGGGGAGTCAGCCCCAGCATTTT. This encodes CASSLGSQPQHF.

CDR3 coding DNA: TGTGCCAGCAGTTTAAATCGGGGAAGAGACTCCCAGTACTTC. Translating gives CASSLNRGRDSQYF. The chain links TRBV27 to TRBJ2-5; TRBD2 is a possible D gene (5 bases). The CDR3 has 14 amino acids. Germline values: CDR1 MNHEY, CDR2 SMNVEV (reference sequence). V shed 2 bases and J shed 9 bases, with 16 bases lying between them.

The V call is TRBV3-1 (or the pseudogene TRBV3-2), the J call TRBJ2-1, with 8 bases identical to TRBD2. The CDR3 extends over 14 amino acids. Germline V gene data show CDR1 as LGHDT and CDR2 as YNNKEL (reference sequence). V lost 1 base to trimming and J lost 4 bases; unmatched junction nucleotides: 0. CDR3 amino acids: CASSQAGGYNEQFF. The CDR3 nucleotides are TGTGCCAGCAGCCAAGCGGGAGGGTACAATGAGCAGTTCTTC.

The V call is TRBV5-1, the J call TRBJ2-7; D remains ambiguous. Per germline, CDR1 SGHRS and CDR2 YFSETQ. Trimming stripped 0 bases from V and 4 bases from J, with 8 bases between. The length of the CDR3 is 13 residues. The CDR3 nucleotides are TGCGCCAGCAGCTTGGGAAACGGGTACGAGCAGTACTTC. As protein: CASSLGNGYEQYF.